This section outlines one T cell receptor (beta chain) sequence together with its context. Its antigen is unknown. The CDR3 extends over 16 amino acids. Primers included in the PCR were 60 Vbeta and 13 Jbeta primers. Libraries were prepared by immunoSEQ multiplex PCR; TCRdb keeps only in-frame clonotypes and omits some of them. The profile covers roughly 200,000 clones, with over 75% appearing a single time and under 3% taken by the ten largest. This specimen comes from a study of cytomegalovirus exposure and HLA in healthy donors. Study results and limitations: Several of the most significant clusters appeared linked to common viral pathogens, based on a later analysis.

This TCR was recovered from a woman between 45 and 65 years old in good health and CMV-seronegative. Input material: PBMCs. The chain recombines TRBV21-1 with TRBJ1-4; TRBD1, the D gene given by the table, was not confirmed from the DNA. TRBV21-1 is a known pseudogene. The CDR3, as DNA: TGTGCCAGCAGCAAGGAGGGGACAGTAACGAATGAAAAACTGTTTTTT. Protein: CASSKEGTVTNEKLFF.